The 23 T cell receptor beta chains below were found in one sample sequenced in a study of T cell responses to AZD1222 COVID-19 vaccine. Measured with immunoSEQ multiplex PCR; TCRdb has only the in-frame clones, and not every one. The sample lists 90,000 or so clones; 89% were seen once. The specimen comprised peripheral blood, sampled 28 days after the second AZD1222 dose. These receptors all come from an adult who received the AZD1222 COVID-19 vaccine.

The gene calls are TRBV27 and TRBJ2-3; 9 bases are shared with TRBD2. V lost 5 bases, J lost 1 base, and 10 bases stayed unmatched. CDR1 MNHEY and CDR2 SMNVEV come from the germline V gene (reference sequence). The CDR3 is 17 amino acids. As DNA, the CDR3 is TGTGCCAGCAGTCCCCCCGTGGTAGCGGGGGGCACAGATACGCAGTATTTT. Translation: CASSPPVVAGGTDTQYF.

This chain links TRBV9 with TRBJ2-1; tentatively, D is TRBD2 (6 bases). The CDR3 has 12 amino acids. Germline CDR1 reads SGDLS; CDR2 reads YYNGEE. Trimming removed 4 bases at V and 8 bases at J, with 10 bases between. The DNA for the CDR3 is TGTGCCAGCAGCTCATGGGGGGATGAGCAGTTCTTC. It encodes CASSSWGDEQFF.

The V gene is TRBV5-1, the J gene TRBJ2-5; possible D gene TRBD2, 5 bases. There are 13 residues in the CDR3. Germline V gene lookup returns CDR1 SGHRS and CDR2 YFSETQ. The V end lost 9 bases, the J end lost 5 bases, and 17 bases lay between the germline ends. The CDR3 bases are TGCGCCACCGCACCGTGGACGGGGGAGACCCAGTACTTC. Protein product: CATAPWTGETQYF.

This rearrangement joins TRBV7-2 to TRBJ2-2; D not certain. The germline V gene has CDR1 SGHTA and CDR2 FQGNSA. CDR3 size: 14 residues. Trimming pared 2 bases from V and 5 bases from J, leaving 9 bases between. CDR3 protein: CASSLSVRTGELFF. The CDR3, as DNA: TGTGCCAGCAGCTTATCCGTCCGGACCGGGGAGCTGTTTTTT.

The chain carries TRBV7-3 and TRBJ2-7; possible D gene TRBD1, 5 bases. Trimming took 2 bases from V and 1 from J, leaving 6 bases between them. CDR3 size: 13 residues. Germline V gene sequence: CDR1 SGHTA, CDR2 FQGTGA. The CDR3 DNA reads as TGTGCCAGCAGCTTAGACAGTTCCTACGAGCAGTACTTC. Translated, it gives CASSLDSSYEQYF. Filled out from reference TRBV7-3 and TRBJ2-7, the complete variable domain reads GAGVSQTPSNKVTEKGKYVELRCDPISGHTALYWYRQSLGQGPEFLIYFQGTGAADDSGLPNDRFFAVRPEGSVSTLKIQRTERGDSAVYLCASSLDSSYEQYFGPGTRLTVT.

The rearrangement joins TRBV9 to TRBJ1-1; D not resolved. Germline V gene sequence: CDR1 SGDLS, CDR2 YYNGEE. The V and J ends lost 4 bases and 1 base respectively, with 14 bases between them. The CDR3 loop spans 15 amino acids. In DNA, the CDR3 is TGTGCCAGCAGCCCCGAACTATCAAAGAACACTGAAGCTTTCTTT. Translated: CASSPELSKNTEAFF.

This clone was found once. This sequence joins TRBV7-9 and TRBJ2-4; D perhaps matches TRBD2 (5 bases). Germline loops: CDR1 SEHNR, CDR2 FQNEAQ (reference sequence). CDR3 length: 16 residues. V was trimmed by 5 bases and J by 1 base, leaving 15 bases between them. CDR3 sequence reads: CASSALAGLAKNIQYF. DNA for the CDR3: TGTGCCAGCAGCGCGTTGGCGGGTCTTGCCAAAAACATTCAGTACTTC.

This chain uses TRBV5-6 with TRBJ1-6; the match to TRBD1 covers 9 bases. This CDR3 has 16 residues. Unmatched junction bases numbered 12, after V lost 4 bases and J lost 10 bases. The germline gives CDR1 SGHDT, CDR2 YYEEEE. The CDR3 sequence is CASSPPPGQGLSPLHF. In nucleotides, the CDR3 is TGTGCCAGCAGCCCTCCCCCGGGACAGGGACTATCACCCCTCCACTTT.

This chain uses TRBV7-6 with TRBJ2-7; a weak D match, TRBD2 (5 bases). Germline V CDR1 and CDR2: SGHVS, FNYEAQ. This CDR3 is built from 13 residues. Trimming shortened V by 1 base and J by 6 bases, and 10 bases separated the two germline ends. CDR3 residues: CASSLGTSSEQYV. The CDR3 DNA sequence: TGTGCCAGCAGCTTAGGGACTTCTAGCGAGCAGTACGTC.

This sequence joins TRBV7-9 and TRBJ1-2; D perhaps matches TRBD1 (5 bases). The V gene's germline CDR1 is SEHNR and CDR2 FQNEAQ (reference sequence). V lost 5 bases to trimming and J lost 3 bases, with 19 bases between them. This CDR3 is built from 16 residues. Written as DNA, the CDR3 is TGTGCCAGCAGCCAGACTCGGGGGAATTTGGACTATGGCTACACCTTC. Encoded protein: CASSQTRGNLDYGYTF.

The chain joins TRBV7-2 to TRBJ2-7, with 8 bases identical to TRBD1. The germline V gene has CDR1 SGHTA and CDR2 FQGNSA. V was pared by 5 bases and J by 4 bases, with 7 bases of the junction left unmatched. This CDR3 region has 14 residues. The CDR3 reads CASSKWTGWYEQYF. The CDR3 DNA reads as TGTGCCAGCAGCAAGTGGACAGGGTGGTACGAGCAGTACTTC.

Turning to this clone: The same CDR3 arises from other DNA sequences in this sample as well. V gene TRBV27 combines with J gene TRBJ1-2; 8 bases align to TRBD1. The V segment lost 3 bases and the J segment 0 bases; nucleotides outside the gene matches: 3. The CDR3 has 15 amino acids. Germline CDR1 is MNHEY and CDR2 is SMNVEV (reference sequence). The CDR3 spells CASSLIQGANYGYTF. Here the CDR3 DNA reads TGTGCCAGCAGTTTGATACAGGGGGCTAACTATGGCTACACCTTC.

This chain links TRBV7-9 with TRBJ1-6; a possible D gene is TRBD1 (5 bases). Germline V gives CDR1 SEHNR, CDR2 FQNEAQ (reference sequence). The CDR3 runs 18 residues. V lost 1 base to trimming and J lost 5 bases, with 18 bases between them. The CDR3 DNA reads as TGTGCCAGCAGCTTAGACCGGGCCCTAAACAGGAATAATTCACCCCTCCACTTT. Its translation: CASSLDRALNRNNSPLHF.

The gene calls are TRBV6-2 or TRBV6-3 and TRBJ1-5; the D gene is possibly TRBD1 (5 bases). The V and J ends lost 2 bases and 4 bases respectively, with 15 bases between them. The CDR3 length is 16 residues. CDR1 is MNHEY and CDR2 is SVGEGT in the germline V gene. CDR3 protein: CASSYQRTSLNQPQHF. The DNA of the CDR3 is TGTGCCAGCAGTTACCAAAGGACATCTCTAAATCAGCCCCAGCATTTT.

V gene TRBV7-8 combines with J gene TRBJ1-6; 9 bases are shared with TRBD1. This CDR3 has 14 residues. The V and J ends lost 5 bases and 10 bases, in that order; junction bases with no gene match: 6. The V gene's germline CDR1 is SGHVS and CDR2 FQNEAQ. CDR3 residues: CASSETGGQSPLHF. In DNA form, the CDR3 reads TGTGCCAGCAGCGAGACAGGGGGACAATCACCCCTCCACTTT.

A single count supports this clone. The CDR3 loop is CASSPSGGRNTQYF. CDR3 coding DNA: TGTGCCAGCAGCCCTAGCGGGGGGAGGAATACGCAGTATTTT. The V and J genes are TRBV7-3 and TRBJ2-3; TRBD2 matches 11 bases. The CDR3 runs 14 residues. Germline loops: CDR1 SGHTA, CDR2 FQGTGA. V was pared by 5 bases and J by 7 bases, with 5 bases of the junction left unmatched.

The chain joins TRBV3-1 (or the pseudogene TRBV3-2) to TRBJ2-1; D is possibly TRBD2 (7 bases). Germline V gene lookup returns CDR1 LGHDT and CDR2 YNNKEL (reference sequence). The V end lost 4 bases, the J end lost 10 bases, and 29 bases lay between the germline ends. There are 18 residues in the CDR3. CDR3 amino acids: CASSPKASGGPPSWEQFF. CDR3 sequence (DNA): TGTGCCAGCAGCCCCAAAGCTTCCGGGGGGCCGCCTTCTTGGGAGCAGTTCTTC.

The CDR3 nucleotides read TGCGCCAGCAGCCAAGAGAGCAGGGCTAGCGGGAACACCGGGGAGCTGTTTTTT. Amino acid sequence: CASSQESRASGNTGELFF. V usage is TRBV4-3 and J usage is TRBJ2-2, with 7 bases matching TRBD2. With V trimmed by 0 bases and J by 1 base, 8 bases remained unmatched. The germline gives CDR1 LGHNA, CDR2 YSLEER. CDR3 length: 18 residues.

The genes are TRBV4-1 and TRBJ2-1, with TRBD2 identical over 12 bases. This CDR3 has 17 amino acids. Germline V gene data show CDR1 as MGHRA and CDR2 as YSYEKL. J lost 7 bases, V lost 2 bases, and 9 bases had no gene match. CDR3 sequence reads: CASSQPYLAGGRNEQFF. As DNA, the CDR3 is TGCGCCAGCAGCCAACCGTACCTAGCGGGGGGGCGGAATGAGCAGTTCTTC.

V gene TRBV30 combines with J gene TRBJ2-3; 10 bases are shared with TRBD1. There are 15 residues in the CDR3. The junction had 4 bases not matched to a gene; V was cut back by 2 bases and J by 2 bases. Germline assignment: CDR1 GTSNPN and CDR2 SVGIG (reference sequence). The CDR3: CAWSRGQGVTDTQYF. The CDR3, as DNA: TGTGCCTGGAGTCGTGGACAGGGGGTCACAGATACGCAGTATTTT.

CDR3 nucleotide sequence: TGTGCCAGCAGCTCGACAGGGTTGGGAGCTTTCTTT. Residues: CASSSTGLGAFF. V is TRBV7-9 and J is TRBJ1-1; TRBD1 agrees at 7 bases. The germline CDR1 and CDR2 sequences are SEHNR and FQNEAQ (reference sequence). Trimming removed 4 bases from V and 10 bases from J; junction bases left unmatched: 6. This CDR3 is 12 amino acids long.

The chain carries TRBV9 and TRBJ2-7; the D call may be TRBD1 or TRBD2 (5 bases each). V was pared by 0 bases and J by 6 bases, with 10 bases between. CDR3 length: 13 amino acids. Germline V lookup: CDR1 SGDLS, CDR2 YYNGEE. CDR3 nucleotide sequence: TGTGCCAGCAGCGTAGGATTGGGGGTCGAGCAGTACGTC. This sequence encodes CASSVGLGVEQYV.

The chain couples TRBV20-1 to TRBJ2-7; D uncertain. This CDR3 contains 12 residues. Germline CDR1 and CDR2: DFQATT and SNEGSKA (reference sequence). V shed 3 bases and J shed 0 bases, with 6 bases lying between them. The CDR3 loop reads CSASPDSYEQYF. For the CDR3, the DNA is TGCAGTGCTAGTCCGGACTCCTACGAGCAGTACTTC.